The 5 T cell receptor beta chains below were found in one sample sequenced in a study of T cells after yellow fever vaccination. TCRdb re-called the 5' RACE reads with MiXCR, one entry per CDR3 protein. This table has over 10,000 distinct CDR3 sequences, roughly 5.8% appearing once. The sequences come from PBMCs, either bulk or a sorted T-cell subset (CD4+, CD8+, memory, or dextramer-sorted; not recorded which), collected on the day of the yellow fever booster vaccination. These receptors all come from a man aged 25 to 45 who received the YFV17D yellow fever vaccine.

This clonotype occurred many times. The chain has TRBV30 and TRBJ2-7; 7 bases line up with TRBD1. The CDR3 is 11 residues long. Germline V gives CDR1 GTSNPN, CDR2 SVGIG (reference sequence). In nucleotides, the CDR3 is TGTGTATACAGGGGTGTCTACGAGCAGTACTTC. It specifies CVYRGVYEQYF.

This clonotype has a count of ten or more. The chain employs TRBV12-3 or TRBV12-4 and TRBJ2-3; 13 bases match TRBD2. This CDR3 is 20 amino acids long. The V and J ends lost 4 bases and 0 bases, in that order; junction bases with no gene match: 13. In DNA form, the CDR3 reads TGTGCCAGCAGTTGGGTGACCGGGACTAGCGGGGTTAAGAGCACAGATACGCAGTATTTT. Translation gives CASSWVTGTSGVKSTDTQYF.

Within the sample, this clonotype is medium-sized. The CDR3 coding sequence is TGCGCCAGCAGCCAGTACAGATTCCAAGAGACCCAGTACTTC. Residues: CASSQYRFQETQYF. The chain employs TRBV4-3 and TRBJ2-5, with no clear D. CDR3 length equals 14 residues. CDR1 is LGHNA and CDR2 is YSLEER in the germline V gene. Trimming took off 3 bases at V and 1 base at J, with 9 bases between the two ends.

Within the sample, this clonotype is medium-sized. The chain combines TRBV7-2 with TRBJ2-1; 12 nucleotides line up with TRBD2. The V and J ends lost 1 base and 10 bases, in that order; junction bases with no gene match: 5. This CDR3 comprises 15 residues. Germline assignment: CDR1 SGHTA and CDR2 FQGNSA. CDR3 nucleotides: TGTGCCAGCAGCTTAGTTTTTCTAGCGGGAGGGGAGCAGTTCTTC. As protein: CASSLVFLAGGEQFF.

This clonotype occurred many times. The chain links TRBV5-1 to TRBJ2-1, with 12 bases matching TRBD2. Germline V lookup: CDR1 SGHRS, CDR2 YFSETQ. The CDR3 spans 14 residues. V was pared by 4 bases and J by 7 bases, with 3 bases of the junction left unmatched. The CDR3 DNA reads TGCGCCAGCAGCCTCGGGACTAGCGGGAATGAGCAGTTCTTC. Its translation is CASSLGTSGNEQFF.